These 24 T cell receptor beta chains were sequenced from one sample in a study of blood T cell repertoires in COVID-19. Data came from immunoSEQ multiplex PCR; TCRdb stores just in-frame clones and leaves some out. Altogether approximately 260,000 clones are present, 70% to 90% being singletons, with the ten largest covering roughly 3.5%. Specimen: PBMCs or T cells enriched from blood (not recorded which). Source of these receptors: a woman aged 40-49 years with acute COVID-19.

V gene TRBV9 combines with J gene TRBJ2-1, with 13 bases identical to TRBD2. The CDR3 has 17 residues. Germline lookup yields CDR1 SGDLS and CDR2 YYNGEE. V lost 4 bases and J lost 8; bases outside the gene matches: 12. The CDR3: CASSFLPGLAGRHEQFF. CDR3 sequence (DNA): TGTGCCAGCAGCTTTCTCCCGGGACTAGCGGGACGCCATGAGCAGTTCTTC.

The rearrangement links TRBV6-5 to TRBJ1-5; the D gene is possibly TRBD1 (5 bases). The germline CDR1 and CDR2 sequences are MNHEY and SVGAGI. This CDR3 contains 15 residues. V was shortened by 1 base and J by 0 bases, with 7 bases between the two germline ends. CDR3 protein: CASSYLGDSNQPQHF. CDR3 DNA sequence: TGTGCCAGCAGTTACTTAGGGGATAGCAATCAGCCCCAGCATTTT.

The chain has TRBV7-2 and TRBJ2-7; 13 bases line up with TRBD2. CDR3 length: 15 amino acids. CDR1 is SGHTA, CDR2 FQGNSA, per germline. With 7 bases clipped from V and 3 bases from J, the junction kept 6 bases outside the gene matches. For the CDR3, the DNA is TGTGCCAGCACCTCGGGACTAGCGGGACGCTACGAGCAGTACTTC. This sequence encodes CASTSGLAGRYEQYF.

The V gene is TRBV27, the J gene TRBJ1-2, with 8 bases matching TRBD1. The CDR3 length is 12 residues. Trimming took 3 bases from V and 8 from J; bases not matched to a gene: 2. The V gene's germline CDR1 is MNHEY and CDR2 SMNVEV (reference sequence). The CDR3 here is CASSFQGAGYTF. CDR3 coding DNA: TGTGCCAGCAGTTTTCAGGGGGCGGGCTACACCTTC.

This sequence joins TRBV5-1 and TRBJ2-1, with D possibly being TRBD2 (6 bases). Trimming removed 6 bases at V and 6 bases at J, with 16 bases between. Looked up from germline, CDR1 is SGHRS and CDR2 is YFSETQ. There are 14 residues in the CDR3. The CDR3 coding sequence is TGCGCCAGCAATCCGGGAGCCGTACGCAATGAGCAGTTCTTC. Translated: CASNPGAVRNEQFF.

This CDR3 reads CASSQSTGILEKLFF. CDR3 in DNA: TGTGCCAGCAGTCAGTCAACAGGGATTCTTGAAAAACTGTTTTTT. This chain joins TRBV4-2 and TRBJ1-4, with D maybe TRBD1 (6 bases). This CDR3 has 15 residues. Germline loops: CDR1 LGHNA, CDR2 YNFKEQ. V lost 6 bases, J lost 7 bases, and 18 bases lay in between.

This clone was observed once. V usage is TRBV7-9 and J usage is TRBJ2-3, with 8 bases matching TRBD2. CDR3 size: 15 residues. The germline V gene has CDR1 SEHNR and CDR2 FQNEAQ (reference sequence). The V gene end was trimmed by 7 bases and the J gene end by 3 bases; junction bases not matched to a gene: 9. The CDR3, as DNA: TGTGCCAGCAAAACCTATACGGGGGGGACAGATACGCAGTATTTT. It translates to CASKTYTGGTDTQYF.

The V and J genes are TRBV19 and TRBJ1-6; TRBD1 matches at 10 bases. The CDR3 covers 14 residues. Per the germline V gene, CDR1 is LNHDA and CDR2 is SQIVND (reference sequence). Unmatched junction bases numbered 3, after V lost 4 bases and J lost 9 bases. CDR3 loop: CASSTTGGGSPLHF. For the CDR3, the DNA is TGTGCCAGTAGTACGACAGGGGGCGGTTCACCCCTCCACTTT.

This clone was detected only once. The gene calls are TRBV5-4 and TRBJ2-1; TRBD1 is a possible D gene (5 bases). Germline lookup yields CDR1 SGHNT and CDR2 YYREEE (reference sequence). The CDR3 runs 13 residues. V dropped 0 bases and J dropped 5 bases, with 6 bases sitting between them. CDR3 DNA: TGTGCCAGCAGCTTGGCAGGGCACAATGAGCAGTTCTTC. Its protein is CASSLAGHNEQFF.

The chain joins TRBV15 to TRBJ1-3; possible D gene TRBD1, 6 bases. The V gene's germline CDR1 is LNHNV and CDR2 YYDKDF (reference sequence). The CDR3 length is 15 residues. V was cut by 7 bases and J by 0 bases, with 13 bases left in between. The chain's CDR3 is CATKADRSSGNTIYF. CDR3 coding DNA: TGTGCCACCAAAGCGGACAGATCCTCTGGAAACACCATATATTTT.

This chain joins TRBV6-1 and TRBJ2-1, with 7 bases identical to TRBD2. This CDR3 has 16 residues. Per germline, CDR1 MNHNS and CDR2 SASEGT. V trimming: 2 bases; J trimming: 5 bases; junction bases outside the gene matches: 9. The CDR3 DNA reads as TGTGCCAGCAGTGAATTTGGGGGAGGGCCCCACAATGAGCAGTTCTTC. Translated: CASSEFGGGPHNEQFF.

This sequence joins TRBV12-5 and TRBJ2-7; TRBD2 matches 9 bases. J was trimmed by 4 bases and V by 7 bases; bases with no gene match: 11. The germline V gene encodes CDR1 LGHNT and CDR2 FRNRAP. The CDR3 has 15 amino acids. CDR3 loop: CASAQAGGPGYEQYF. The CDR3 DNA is TGTGCTAGTGCCCAAGCGGGAGGCCCTGGGTACGAGCAGTACTTC.

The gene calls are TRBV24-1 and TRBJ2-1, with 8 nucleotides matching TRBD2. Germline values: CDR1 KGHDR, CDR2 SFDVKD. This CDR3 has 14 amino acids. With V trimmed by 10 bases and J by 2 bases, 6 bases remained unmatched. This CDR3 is CATRAGAAYNEQFF. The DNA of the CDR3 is TGTGCCACTAGAGCGGGGGCCGCCTACAATGAGCAGTTCTTC.

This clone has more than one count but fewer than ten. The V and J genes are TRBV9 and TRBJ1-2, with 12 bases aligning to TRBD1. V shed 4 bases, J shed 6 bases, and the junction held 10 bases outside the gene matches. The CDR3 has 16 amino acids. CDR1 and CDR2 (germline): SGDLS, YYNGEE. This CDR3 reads CASSPGQGASVDGYTF. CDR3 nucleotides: TGTGCCAGCAGCCCGGGACAGGGGGCGTCGGTCGATGGCTACACCTTC.

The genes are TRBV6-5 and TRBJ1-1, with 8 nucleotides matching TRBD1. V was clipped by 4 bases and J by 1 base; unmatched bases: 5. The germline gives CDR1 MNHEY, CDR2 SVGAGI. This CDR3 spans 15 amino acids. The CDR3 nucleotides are TGTGCCAGCAGTTTCACCGGGACAGGGAACACTGAAGCTTTCTTT. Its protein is CASSFTGTGNTEAFF.

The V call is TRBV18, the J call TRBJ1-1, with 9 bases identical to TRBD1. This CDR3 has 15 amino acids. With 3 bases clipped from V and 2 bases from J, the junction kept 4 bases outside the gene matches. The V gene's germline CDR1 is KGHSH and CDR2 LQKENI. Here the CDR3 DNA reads TGTGCCAGCTCACCTTTAACAGGGGGCAACACTGAAGCTTTCTTT. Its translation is CASSPLTGGNTEAFF.

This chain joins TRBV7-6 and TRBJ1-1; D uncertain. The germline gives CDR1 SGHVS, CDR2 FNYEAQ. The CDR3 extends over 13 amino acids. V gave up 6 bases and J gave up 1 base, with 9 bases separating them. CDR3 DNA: TGTGCCAGCAGTCAATCGGGGAACACTGAAGCTTTCTTT. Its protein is CASSQSGNTEAFF.

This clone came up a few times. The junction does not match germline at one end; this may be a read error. CDR3 region: CASSLGRGSGAEQFF. The CDR3 nucleotides are TGTGCTAGCAGCTTAGGTAGAGGTAGCGGAGCCGAGCAGTTCTTC. The chain combines TRBV7-7 with TRBJ2-1; possibly TRBD2 for D (6 bases). CDR1 SSHAT and CDR2 FNYEAQ come from the germline V gene (reference sequence). CDR3 length: 15 residues.

The CDR3 DNA follows: TGTGCCAGCGGGCTACAGGGTCCTGGAAACACCATATATTTT. It codes for CASGLQGPGNTIYF. This rearrangement joins TRBV5-6 to TRBJ1-3; D is perhaps TRBD1 (6 bases). Germline CDR1 is SGHDT and CDR2 is YYEEEE. V lost 7 bases to trimming and J lost 2 bases, with 13 bases between them. This CDR3 is 14 amino acids long.

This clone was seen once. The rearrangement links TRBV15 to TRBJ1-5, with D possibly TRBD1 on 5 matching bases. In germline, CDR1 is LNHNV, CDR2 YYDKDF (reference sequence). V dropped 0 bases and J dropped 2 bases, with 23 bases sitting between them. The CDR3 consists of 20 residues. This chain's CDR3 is CATSRDMSSGRVWGNQPQHF. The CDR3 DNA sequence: TGTGCCACCAGCAGAGATATGAGTTCAGGGAGGGTGTGGGGCAATCAGCCCCAGCATTTT.

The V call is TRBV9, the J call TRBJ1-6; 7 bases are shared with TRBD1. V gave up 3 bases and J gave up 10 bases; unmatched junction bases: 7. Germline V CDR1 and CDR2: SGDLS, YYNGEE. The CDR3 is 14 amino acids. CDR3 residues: CASSDRDSTSPLHF. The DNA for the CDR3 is TGTGCCAGCAGCGACCGGGACAGTACGTCACCCCTCCACTTT.

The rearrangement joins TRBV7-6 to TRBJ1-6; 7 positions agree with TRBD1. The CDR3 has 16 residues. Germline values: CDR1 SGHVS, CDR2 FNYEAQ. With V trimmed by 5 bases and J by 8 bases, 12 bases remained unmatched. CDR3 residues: CASSRKRQGSDSPLHF. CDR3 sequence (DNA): TGTGCCAGCAGCCGAAAGAGACAGGGCTCGGATTCACCCCTCCACTTT.

CDR3 residues: CASSETGNTIYF. As DNA, the CDR3 is TGTGCCAGCAGCGAGACAGGAAACACCATATATTTT. This chain joins TRBV13 and TRBJ1-3; no definite D call. Germline loops: CDR1 PRHDT, CDR2 FYEKMQ (reference sequence). V lost 5 bases, J lost 4 bases, and 6 bases lay in between. This CDR3 contains 12 residues.

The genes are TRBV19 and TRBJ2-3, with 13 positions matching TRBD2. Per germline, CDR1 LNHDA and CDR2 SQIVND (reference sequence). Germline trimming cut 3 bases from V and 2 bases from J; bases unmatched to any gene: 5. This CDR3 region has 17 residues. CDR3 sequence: CASSIGTSGAYTDTQYF. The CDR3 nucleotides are TGTGCCAGTAGTATCGGGACTAGCGGGGCCTACACAGATACGCAGTATTTT.